These 32 T cell receptor beta chains were all obtained from the same sample, sequenced in a study of control samples from healthy donors and cancer patients. Sequencing used immunoSEQ multiplex PCR; TCRdb keeps in-frame clones, though not all of them. The sample carries about 180,000 clones, 90% to 95% recorded once. The source material was blood. The receptors derive from a man aged 30-40 years in good health.

V and J are TRBV7-9 and TRBJ1-3; D is uncertain. V dropped 1 base and J dropped 2 bases, with 9 bases sitting between them. Germline values: CDR1 SEHNR, CDR2 FQNEAQ (reference sequence). The CDR3 has 15 amino acids. In DNA, the CDR3 is TGTGCCAGCAGCTTAGTTTCCGGGGCTGGAAACACCATATATTTT. Protein: CASSLVSGAGNTIYF.

The chain couples TRBV6-4 to TRBJ2-1; TRBD2 matches 10 bases. The CDR3 has 15 amino acids. The V gene's germline CDR1 is MRHNA and CDR2 SNTAGT. V trimming: 0 bases; J trimming: 4 bases; junction bases outside the gene matches: 0. CDR3 bases: TGTGCCAGCAGTGACTCAGCGGGAGGGTACAATGAGCAGTTCTTC. Its protein product is CASSDSAGGYNEQFF.

The V and J genes are TRBV5-6 and TRBJ2-1; D is ambiguous. Germline V lookup: CDR1 SGHDT, CDR2 YYEEEE. The CDR3 has 13 residues. V shed 4 bases and J shed 1 base, with 6 bases lying between them. CDR3: CASSPGSYNEQFF. CDR3 coding DNA: TGTGCCAGCAGCCCTGGTTCCTACAATGAGCAGTTCTTC.

This clone showed up just once. DNA for the CDR3: TGCAGCGTTGAGCACGGTTATGGGAACACTGAAGCTTTCTTT. This encodes CSVEHGYGNTEAFF. The chain couples TRBV29-1 to TRBJ1-1, with D unclear. The V end was cut by 3 bases, the J end by 1 base, with 12 bases between. The CDR3 length is 14 residues. CDR1 and CDR2 from the germline V gene are SQVTM and ANQGSEA. The full variable domain, its missing parts supplied by reference TRBV29-1 and TRBJ1-1, is SAVISQKPSRDICQRGTSLTIQCQVDSQVTMMFWYRQQPGQSLTLIATANQGSEATYESGFVIDKFPISRPNLTFSTLTVSNMSPEDSSIYLCSVEHGYGNTEAFFGQGTRLTVV.

V is TRBV5-1 and J is TRBJ2-3; the match to TRBD2 covers 9 bases. Germline V CDR1 and CDR2: SGHRS, YFSETQ. Trimming at V came to 0 bases and at J to 0 bases, leaving 5 bases not matched to a gene. The CDR3 has 17 residues. CDR3 in amino acids: CASSLASTSGSTDTQYF. For the CDR3, the DNA is TGCGCCAGCAGCTTGGCCTCTACTAGCGGGAGCACAGATACGCAGTATTTT.

The rearrangement uses TRBV7-2 and TRBJ1-2; D is ambiguous. Trimming removed 0 bases from V and 4 bases from J, with 12 bases in between. CDR1 and CDR2 from the germline V gene are SGHTA and FQGNSA. The CDR3 contains 15 residues. The CDR3: CASSLAADGSYGYTF. CDR3 nucleotides: TGTGCCAGCAGCTTAGCCGCGGACGGGTCCTATGGCTACACCTTC.

The chain uses TRBV1 and TRBJ2-7. TRBV1 corresponds to a pseudogene. The CDR3 loop spans 12 amino acids. This CDR3 reads CTSSQGGYEQYF. The CDR3 region has the DNA TGCACCAGCAGCCAAGGGGGATACGAGCAGTACTTC.

The V gene is TRBV29-1, the J gene TRBJ1-2; a possible D gene is TRBD1 (6 bases). The CDR3 runs 12 residues. CDR1 and CDR2 from the germline V gene are SQVTM and ANQGSEA. V lost 2 bases and J 4 bases, leaving 8 bases between the germline ends. CDR3 nucleotide sequence: TGCAGCGTTGAAAAGGGGGGCTATGGCTACACCTTC. Translating gives CSVEKGGYGYTF. Drawing the rest from reference TRBV29-1 and TRBJ1-2, the complete variable domain is SAVISQKPSRDICQRGTSLTIQCQVDSQVTMMFWYRQQPGQSLTLIATANQGSEATYESGFVIDKFPISRPNLTFSTLTVSNMSPEDSSIYLCSVEKGGYGYTFGSGTRLTVV.

The count of this clone is one. The chain carries TRBV10-3 and TRBJ1-4, with D perhaps matching TRBD1 (6 bases). V was shortened by 5 bases and J by 8 bases, with 12 bases between the two germline ends. CDR3 size: 13 residues. CDR1 and CDR2 from the germline V gene are ENHRY and SYGVKD. The CDR3 DNA reads as TGTGCCATCAGTACAGGGCGTCTCGAAAAACTGTTTTTT. This encodes CAISTGRLEKLFF.

The genes are TRBV7-6 and TRBJ1-1; TRBD1 is a possible D gene (5 bases). The length of the CDR3 is 15 residues. Between the trimmed V and J ends, which lost 5 bases and 6 bases, there was a span of 19 bases. CDR1 and CDR2 (germline): SGHVS, FNYEAQ. The CDR3 here is CASSHSRAPGAEAFF. The CDR3 DNA sequence: TGTGCCAGCAGCCACTCCAGGGCCCCTGGGGCTGAAGCTTTCTTT.

The V gene is TRBV3-1 (or the pseudogene TRBV3-2), the J gene TRBJ1-1; D is unresolved. Germline CDR1 LGHDT, CDR2 YNNKEL (reference sequence). This CDR3 comprises 14 residues. The V gene lost 2 bases and the J gene lost 7 bases, with 14 bases spanning the gap. CDR3 amino acids: CASSQYERQGEAFF. The CDR3 coding sequence is TGTGCCAGCAGCCAATACGAGAGGCAAGGTGAAGCTTTCTTT.

V gene TRBV29-1 combines with J gene TRBJ1-3; 11 bases are a match to TRBD1. The J segment lost 2 bases and the V segment lost 5 bases, leaving 2 bases of the junction unmatched. Germline values: CDR1 SQVTM, CDR2 ANQGSEA. The CDR3 contains 14 residues. CDR3 sequence reads: CSVKDRGPGNTIYF. In DNA form, the CDR3 reads TGCAGCGTTAAGGACAGGGGGCCTGGAAACACCATATATTTT.

This chain connects TRBV9 to TRBJ1-2, with 11 nucleotides matching TRBD1. V lost 0 bases, J lost 0 bases, and 10 bases stayed unmatched. The CDR3 spans 19 residues. In germline, CDR1 is SGDLS, CDR2 YYNGEE. CDR3 coding DNA: TGTGCCAGCAGCGTAGTGAGGCTGGACAGGGGGCCCCCTAACTATGGCTACACCTTC. It is translated as CASSVVRLDRGPPNYGYTF.

This clone was counted a single time. The chain couples TRBV7-9 to TRBJ1-6; D remains unclear. Germline CDR1 SEHNR, CDR2 FQNEAQ (reference sequence). The CDR3 consists of 14 residues. The V gene lost 1 base and the J gene lost 8 bases, with 9 bases spanning the gap. Here the CDR3 DNA reads TGTGCCAGCAGCTTAGATAGGGCCCATTCACCCCTCCACTTT. Amino acid sequence: CASSLDRAHSPLHF.

The rearrangement links TRBV6-2 or TRBV6-3 to TRBJ1-2; TRBD1 agrees at 7 bases. The J segment lost 7 bases and the V segment lost 2 bases, leaving 1 base of the junction unmatched. The CDR3 runs to 12 residues. Germline V lookup: CDR1 MNHEY, CDR2 SVGEGT. DNA for the CDR3: TGTGCCAGCAGTTACGGACAGGTTGGCTACACCTTC. It specifies CASSYGQVGYTF.

The chain links TRBV28 to TRBJ1-1; D gene ambiguous. The germline CDR1 and CDR2 sequences are MDHEN and SYDVKM. The CDR3 is made up of 11 amino acids. The V end was cut by 4 bases, the J end by 9 bases, with 9 bases between. CDR3 amino acids: CASSSATQAFF. The CDR3 DNA is TGTGCCAGCAGTTCCGCAACACAAGCTTTCTTT. Full variable domain (rest looked up from reference TRBV28 and TRBJ1-1): DVKVTQSSRYLVKRTGEKVFLECVQDMDHENMFWYRQDPGLGLRLIYFSYDVKMKEKGDIPEGYSVSREKKERFSLILESASTNQTSMYLCASSSATQAFFGQGTRLTVV.

This chain joins TRBV6-2 or TRBV6-3 and TRBJ2-3; TRBD2 might be the D (6 bases). V gave up 2 bases and J gave up 4 bases, with 16 bases separating them. The CDR3 is made up of 16 amino acids. Germline loops: CDR1 MNHEY, CDR2 SVGEGT. CDR3 in DNA: TGTGCCAGCAGTTACGCAAGGGGCGGGGTGGCAGATACGCAGTATTTT. It is translated as CASSYARGGVADTQYF.

The DNA of the CDR3 is TGCAGCGTTGCCCTATCCTTAGATTCACCCCTCCACTTT. Protein sequence: CSVALSLDSPLHF. This chain joins TRBV29-1 and TRBJ1-6; D gene uncertain. The V gene's germline CDR1 is SQVTM and CDR2 ANQGSEA. This CDR3 has 13 amino acids. V was clipped by 4 bases and J by 8 bases, with 12 bases between them.

The chain has TRBV28 and TRBJ1-6; D remains unclear. The V gene's germline CDR1 is MDHEN and CDR2 SYDVKM. The CDR3 length is 12 residues. Trimming removed 6 bases from V and 16 bases from J, with 16 bases in between. As DNA, the CDR3 is TGTGCCAGCAGACCCACGGGCTTCGGGCTCCACTTT. Its translation is CASRPTGFGLHF.

A note on this clone: The sample carries other DNA sequences with the same CDR3. Written as DNA, the CDR3 is TGTGCCAGCAGCGTAGGGCCTCAAGAGACCCAGTACTTC. As protein: CASSVGPQETQYF. The V call is TRBV9, the J call TRBJ2-5; no clear D gene. Trimming cost V 0 bases and J 2 bases, with 5 bases left between them. The germline V gene encodes CDR1 SGDLS and CDR2 YYNGEE. The CDR3 loop spans 13 amino acids. Together with reference TRBV9 and TRBJ2-5, the CDR3 gives the full variable domain: DSGVTQTPKHLITATGQRVTLRCSPRSGDLSVYWYQQSLDQGLQFLIQYYNGEERAKGNILERFSAQQFPDLHSELNLSSLELGDSALYFCASSVGPQETQYFGPGTRLLVL.

This sequence joins TRBV9 and TRBJ1-2; no definite D call. V lost 0 bases, J lost 0 bases, and 9 bases lay in between. Germline V gene sequence: CDR1 SGDLS, CDR2 YYNGEE. The CDR3 has 15 amino acids. CDR3 nucleotides: TGTGCCAGCAGCGTAGCGGGCAGCCCTAACTATGGCTACACCTTC. This translates into CASSVAGSPNYGYTF.

Comment on this clone: At one of its ends the junction is not consistent with the germline gene, which may arise from a read error. V is TRBV29-1 and J is TRBJ2-7; no firm D call. Germline V gives CDR1 SQVTM, CDR2 ANQGSEA. This CDR3 spans 8 amino acids. The CDR3 sequence: CSVVVSSF. CDR3 nucleotides: TGCAGCGTTGTGGTTAGCTCCTTC.

CDR3 bases: TGTGCCAGCTCACCGCGGGAAGGCGGTGAAGCTTTCTTT. Its translation: CASSPREGGEAFF. The gene calls are TRBV18 and TRBJ1-1, with D hard to call. The germline V and J ends were trimmed by 3 bases and 7 bases, with 12 bases remaining between them. There are 13 residues in the CDR3. CDR1 is KGHSH and CDR2 is LQKENI in the germline V gene.

This chain links TRBV18 with TRBJ2-7; no clear D. Germline loops: CDR1 KGHSH, CDR2 LQKENI. The CDR3 has 15 residues. Trimming took off 6 bases at V and 0 bases at J, with 15 bases between the two ends. The CDR3 is CASSQTDRLSYEQYF. CDR3 nucleotide sequence: TGTGCCAGCTCCCAGACGGATCGCCTCTCCTACGAGCAGTACTTC.

The chain combines TRBV7-8 with TRBJ2-1; 8 bases are shared with TRBD2. Germline-derived CDR1 and CDR2 are SGHVS and FQNEAQ. This CDR3 contains 14 residues. With 6 bases clipped from V and 9 bases from J, the junction kept 10 bases outside the gene matches. The CDR3 loop is CASSKREGPGEQFF. Written as DNA, the CDR3 is TGTGCCAGCAGTAAACGGGAGGGCCCTGGTGAGCAGTTCTTC.

The genes are TRBV11-3 and TRBJ2-1, with TRBD1 matching over 9 bases. Trimming removed 5 bases from V and 5 bases from J; junction bases left unmatched: 4. Germline CDR1 SGHNT, CDR2 YENEEA. The CDR3 has 14 residues. The CDR3 nucleotides are TGTGCCAGCAGCGATGACAGGGGGAACAATGAGCAGTTCTTC. Protein product: CASSDDRGNNEQFF.

This rearrangement joins TRBV19 to TRBJ2-2; 7 bases agree with TRBD2. The junction had 7 bases not matched to a gene; V was cut back by 4 bases and J by 2 bases. Looked up from germline, CDR1 is LNHDA and CDR2 is SQIVND (reference sequence). CDR3 size: 16 residues. Here the CDR3 reads CASSTFGGGNTGELFF. CDR3 in DNA: TGTGCCAGTAGTACATTTGGCGGGGGTAACACCGGGGAGCTGTTTTTT.

The rearrangement joins TRBV9 to TRBJ2-2; no clear D gene. Germline-derived CDR1 and CDR2 are SGDLS and YYNGEE. CDR3 size: 16 residues. V lost 4 bases to trimming and J lost 0 bases, with 13 bases between them. Here the CDR3 reads CASSPTASANTGELFF. Written as DNA, the CDR3 is TGTGCCAGCAGCCCAACGGCGAGCGCGAACACCGGGGAGCTGTTTTTT.

The chain uses TRBV4-1 and TRBJ1-1; D might be TRBD1 (6 bases). Germline V gene lookup returns CDR1 MGHRA and CDR2 YSYEKL. Trimming took 3 bases from V and 5 from J, leaving 16 bases between them. The CDR3 consists of 15 residues. The CDR3 reads CASSQQEGGRTEAFF. CDR3 nucleotide sequence: TGCGCCAGCAGCCAGCAAGAGGGGGGACGGACTGAAGCTTTCTTT.

The chain couples TRBV19 to TRBJ2-7; weak D call: TRBD2 (6 bases). The CDR3 spans 15 residues. The germline V gene has CDR1 LNHDA and CDR2 SQIVND (reference sequence). V was cut by 3 bases and J by 0 bases, with 12 bases left in between. In DNA form, the CDR3 reads TGTGCCAGTAGTATGGGGCAAGCGGGCTCCTACGAGCAGTACTTC. This encodes CASSMGQAGSYEQYF.

This chain joins TRBV21-1 and TRBJ1-2. TRBV21-1 is recorded as a pseudogene. The CDR3 extends over 13 amino acids. The CDR3 protein is CASSKERMGGYTF. The CDR3, as DNA: TGTGCCAGCAGCAAAGAACGGATGGGTGGCTACACCTTC.

The J gene is TRBJ2-5, the V gene TRBV5-4; D ambiguous. The V end lost 0 bases, the J end lost 5 bases, and 8 bases lay between the germline ends. The CDR3 extends over 13 amino acids. Germline V gene lookup returns CDR1 SGHNT and CDR2 YYREEE (reference sequence). The DNA for the CDR3 is TGTGCCAGCAGCTTGGCAGGAAGGGAGACCCAGTACTTC. Translating it yields CASSLAGRETQYF.